The 28 T cell receptor beta chains below were found in one sample sequenced in a study of blood T cells in healthy people across ages. Next came a second PCR, run for about 6 to 12 cycles, which used a sample-barcoded 5' primer along with a J-beta primer mix. TCRdb re-called the 5' RACE reads with MiXCR, one entry per CDR3 protein. The table records under 1,000,000 distinct CDR3 sequences, roughly 40% of them present only once. Material for sequencing was blood. The receptors stem from a man younger than 35 in good health.

This clonotype was found a few times. The J gene is TRBJ2-3, the V gene TRBV7-2, with 8 bases matching TRBD2. With V trimmed by 2 bases and J by 4 bases, 8 bases remained unmatched. Germline loops: CDR1 SGHTA, CDR2 FQGNSA. This CDR3 has 16 residues. Here the CDR3 reads CASSLNPGGAADTQYF. CDR3 coding DNA: TGTGCCAGCAGCTTAAACCCGGGGGGGGCCGCAGATACGCAGTATTTT.

This clonotype occurred a few times. This rearrangement joins TRBV12-3 or TRBV12-4 to TRBJ2-2; tentatively, D is TRBD1 (6 bases). The CDR3 covers 21 residues. Trimming took 5 bases from V and 3 from J, leaving 31 bases between them. The CDR3 nucleotides are TGTGCCAGCAGTCCCTTTAGGGAGACAGGCCAGGAGGAGTTGGACACCGGGGAGCTGTTTTTT. Translating it yields CASSPFRETGQEELDTGELFF.

The table lists this clonotype with a few counts. This sequence joins TRBV20-1 and TRBJ1-5, with D unresolved. Germline V gives CDR1 DFQATT, CDR2 SNEGSKA (reference sequence). This CDR3 is built from 14 residues. V was pared by 0 bases and J by 4 bases, with 10 bases between. The DNA for the CDR3 is TGCAGTGCTAGAGATGAGACGCCGAATCAGCCCCAGCATTTT. The encoded protein is CSARDETPNQPQHF.

A remark on this clonotype: This may come from a read error, since a much larger clone is one base off. The chain carries TRBV18 and TRBJ2-1, with 7 bases lining up with TRBD1. The J call could be wrong; TRBJ2-7 is a better fit for the DNA end. The germline V gene encodes CDR1 KGHSH and CDR2 LQKENI. CDR3 length: 15 amino acids. CDR3 coding DNA: TGTGCCAGCTCACCCCCGGGACAGTTCAACAATGAGCAGTACTTC. Encoded protein: CASSPPGQFNNEQYF.

This clonotype was detected only a few times. The J gene is TRBJ2-1, the V gene TRBV27; no reliable D call. Between the trimmed V and J ends, which lost 0 bases and 6 bases, there was a span of 9 bases. Looked up from germline, CDR1 is MNHEY and CDR2 is SMNVEV (reference sequence). The CDR3 runs to 14 residues. The CDR3 bases are TGTGCCAGCAGTTTATCACCGCCCGGCAATGAGCAGTTCTTC. Translation: CASSLSPPGNEQFF.

The chain couples TRBV3-1 to TRBJ2-1; D is undetermined. From germline, CDR1 is LGHDT and CDR2 YNNKEL (reference sequence). The CDR3 runs to 16 residues. V gave up 1 base and J gave up 2 bases, with 12 bases separating them. CDR3 nucleotides: TGTGCCAGCAGCCAAGGAGGACGGCAGGCCTACAATGAGCAGTTCTTC. It encodes CASSQGGRQAYNEQFF.

The CDR3 here is CASTIGTGDGYTF. CDR3 DNA sequence: TGTGCCAGCACTATCGGGACAGGGGACGGCTACACCTTC. V is TRBV6-1 and J is TRBJ1-2; 10 bases are shared with TRBD1. J lost 8 bases, V lost 7 bases, and 7 bases had no gene match. This CDR3 is 13 amino acids long. Germline V gives CDR1 MNHNS, CDR2 SASEGT.

In this sample, this clonotype turned up a few times. This sequence joins TRBV2 and TRBJ2-1; TRBD1 matches 8 bases. Trimming cost V 5 bases and J 7 bases; bases outside gene matches: 7. The CDR3 length is 14 residues. The germline CDR1 and CDR2 sequences are SNHLY and FYNNEI. The CDR3 sequence: CASSRLQGANEQFF. DNA of the CDR3: TGTGCCAGCAGTCGTTTGCAGGGGGCGAATGAGCAGTTCTTC.

A note on this clonotype: A much larger clone sits a single nucleotide away, making a read error possible. The V and J genes are TRBV10-3 and TRBJ2-3; D perhaps matches TRBD2 (7 bases). V shed 5 bases and J shed 5 bases, with 14 bases lying between them. Per the germline V gene, CDR1 is ENHRY and CDR2 is SYGVKD. CDR3 length equals 14 residues. CDR3 DNA sequence: TGTGCCATCAGTCTGGACGGGGGGCGAGATACGCAGTATTTT. It codes for CAISLDGGRDTQYF.

This chain joins TRBV5-1 and TRBJ2-2, with 12 nucleotides matching TRBD2. J lost 7 bases, V lost 3 bases, and 4 bases had no gene match. Germline-derived CDR1 and CDR2 are SGHRS and YFSETQ. The CDR3 runs 15 residues. CDR3 region: CASSWTSGAVGELFF. The CDR3 DNA reads as TGCGCCAGCAGCTGGACTAGCGGGGCGGTCGGGGAGCTGTTTTTT. Complete variable domain (other parts from reference TRBV5-1 and TRBJ2-2): KAGVTQTPRYLIKTRGQQVTLSCSPISGHRSVSWYQQTPGQGLQFLFEYFSETQRNKGNFPGRFSGRQFSNSRSEMNVSTLELGDSALYLCASSWTSGAVGELFFGEGSRLTVL.

To note about this clonotype: A read error may be the cause here, since a much bigger clone is one base away. V and J are TRBV29-1 and TRBJ2-7; the D is unclear. Trimming removed 2 bases at V and 7 bases at J, with 18 bases between. The CDR3 totals 14 residues. Germline CDR1 reads SQVTM; CDR2 reads ANQGSEA. The CDR3 protein is CSVELGINYNEQYF. CDR3 sequence (DNA): TGCAGCGTTGAACTGGGAATAAACTACAATGAGCAGTACTTC.

This clonotype was seen many times. The chain joins TRBV12-3 or TRBV12-4 to TRBJ2-1, with D possibly being TRBD2 (8 bases). The germline V and J ends were trimmed by 6 bases and 2 bases, with 14 bases remaining between them. The length of the CDR3 is 15 residues. CDR3 DNA: TGTGCCAGCAGCCCCGGGAGGGGGCCCTACAATGAGCAGTTCTTC. Its protein product is CASSPGRGPYNEQFF.

This clonotype was picked up a small number of times. This sequence joins TRBV27 and TRBJ1-5; possible D gene TRBD1, 6 bases. V lost 5 bases and J lost 7, with 12 bases in between. The CDR3 consists of 13 residues. Germline assignment: CDR1 MNHEY and CDR2 SMNVEV (reference sequence). CDR3 protein: CASSVNREQPQHF. CDR3 sequence (DNA): TGTGCCAGCAGTGTAAACAGGGAACAGCCCCAGCATTTT.

Only a few counts were recorded for this clonotype. CDR3 sequence (DNA): TGTGCCAGCAGCTTAATGGGGAAAGGCTATGGCTACACCTTC. Protein product: CASSLMGKGYGYTF. V is TRBV7-2 and J is TRBJ1-2, with unresolved D. This CDR3 comprises 14 residues. V was cut by 2 bases and J by 4 bases, with 11 bases left in between. CDR1 is SGHTA, CDR2 FQGNSA, per germline. Combining the CDR3 with reference TRBV7-2 and TRBJ1-2 gives the whole variable domain GAGVSQSPSNKVTEKGKDVELRCDPISGHTALYWYRQSLGQGLEFLIYFQGNSAPDKSGLPSDRFSAERTGGSVSTLTIQRTQQEDSAVYLCASSLMGKGYGYTFGSGTRLTVV.

Only a few counts were recorded for this clonotype. The rearrangement joins TRBV7-8 to TRBJ1-6; weak D call: TRBD1 (6 bases). With 0 bases removed from V and 2 bases from J, the gap between germline ends came to 11 bases. The CDR3 has 17 amino acids. Looked up from germline, CDR1 is SGHVS and CDR2 is FQNEAQ. The CDR3 DNA sequence: TGTGCCAGCAGCTTAGCGCTCGGGGGCGCCTATAATTCACCCCTCCACTTT. This encodes CASSLALGGAYNSPLHF.

The chain joins TRBV12-3 or TRBV12-4 to TRBJ2-4, with D unclear. The CDR3 loop spans 13 amino acids. The germline V and J ends were trimmed by 5 bases and 13 bases, with 18 bases remaining between them. The CDR3 DNA reads TGTGCCAGCAGTCTCGGTACCCCGAATGAGCAGTACTTC. Amino acids: CASSLGTPNEQYF.

V and J are TRBV5-5 and TRBJ1-4; TRBD1 is a possible D gene (5 bases). Germline V lookup: CDR1 SGHKS, CDR2 YYEKEE (reference sequence). This CDR3 is 14 amino acids long. Trimming stripped 2 bases from V and 6 bases from J, with 11 bases between. The CDR3 sequence: CASSFYRSDEKLFF. In DNA form, the CDR3 reads TGTGCCAGCAGCTTTTACAGGTCTGATGAAAAACTGTTTTTT.

This chain connects TRBV6-5 to TRBJ1-5, with D hard to call. Germline values: CDR1 MNHEY, CDR2 SVGAGI. The CDR3 runs to 15 residues. V lost 5 bases to trimming and J lost 2 bases, with 13 bases between them. CDR3 DNA: TGTGCCAGCAGTCAGGTGGGGAGAGGCAATCAGCCCCAGCATTTT. Protein product: CASSQVGRGNQPQHF.

This clonotype has a handful of counts. One base away lies a much larger clone, so this may be a sequencing read error. The chain joins TRBV12-3 or TRBV12-4 to TRBJ2-3; possibly TRBD2 for D (5 bases). The CDR3 is 15 residues long. Between the trimmed V and J ends, which lost 4 bases and 4 bases, there was a span of 15 bases. CDR3 nucleotides: TGTGCCAGCAGTTCCGGAATAGCGAGGTCAGATACGCAGTATTTT. Protein: CASSSGIARSDTQYF.

This clonotype was counted once. A much more abundant neighbour one base away suggests this may be a read error. The V and J genes are TRBV29-1 and TRBJ2-3; D tentatively fits TRBD1 or TRBD2 (6 bases each). V lost 6 bases and J lost 4, with 14 bases in between. The germline V gene has CDR1 SQVTM and CDR2 ANQGSEA. This CDR3 contains 13 residues. CDR3 DNA: TGCAGCGTGACACAGGGAGGCGCAGATACGCAGTATTTT. This encodes CSVTQGGADTQYF.

In this sample, this clonotype turned up a few times. The chain links TRBV7-8 to TRBJ1-2; the D gene is possibly TRBD1 (5 bases). The CDR3 spans 14 residues. The germline CDR1 and CDR2 sequences are SGHVS and FQNEAQ. Trimming stripped 5 bases from V and 10 bases from J, with 20 bases between. This CDR3 reads CASSPRRIGGDYTF. The CDR3 coding sequence is TGTGCCAGCAGCCCCCGCCGGATTGGGGGAGACTACACCTTC.

This chain connects TRBV4-1 to TRBJ2-3, with D possibly matching TRBD1 (5 bases). The CDR3 extends over 13 amino acids. Trimming removed 0 bases from V and 11 bases from J, with 12 bases in between. The germline gives CDR1 MGHRA, CDR2 YSYEKL. The CDR3 reads CASSQDRLGVQYF. The CDR3 DNA reads as TGCGCCAGCAGCCAAGATCGGCTAGGGGTGCAGTATTTT.

This clonotype has only a few counts. The chain links TRBV20-1 to TRBJ2-3; D is ambiguous. The germline gives CDR1 DFQATT, CDR2 SNEGSKA (reference sequence). This CDR3 has 15 amino acids. V was clipped by 5 bases and J by 2 bases, with 17 bases between them. Here the CDR3 DNA reads TGCAGTGCTCCCCGCCGCGCTTTTCCCACAGATACGCAGTATTTT. Protein sequence: CSAPRRAFPTDTQYF.

The V and J genes are TRBV7-6 and TRBJ2-7; 8 bases align to TRBD1. Germline-derived CDR1 and CDR2 are SGHVS and FNYEAQ. V dropped 6 bases and J dropped 7; count of bases not matched to a gene: 17. The CDR3 totals 16 residues. CDR3 bases: TGTGCCAGCAGTCGAGACAGGGGATCATCCTACAATGAGCAGTACTTC. It codes for CASSRDRGSSYNEQYF.

Notes on this clonotype: A read error may be the cause here, since a much bigger clone is one base away. The chain combines TRBV20-1 with TRBJ2-1; D not resolved. Germline-derived CDR1 and CDR2 are DFQATT and SNEGSKA (reference sequence). V was trimmed by 0 bases and J by 13 bases, leaving 22 bases between them. The length of the CDR3 is 15 residues. The CDR3: CSARDLVPGPETQFF. The CDR3 DNA reads as TGCAGTGCTAGAGATCTCGTTCCGGGTCCAGAGACCCAGTTCTTC.

This clonotype has more than one count but fewer than ten. This sequence joins TRBV6-5 and TRBJ2-7; D is possibly TRBD2 (7 bases). CDR3 length: 15 amino acids. Per germline, CDR1 MNHEY and CDR2 SVGAGI. V was shortened by 6 bases and J by 3 bases, with 18 bases between the two germline ends. The CDR3 loop reads CASRASRGGFYEQYF. The CDR3, as DNA: TGTGCCAGCAGAGCCTCGAGGGGGGGCTTCTACGAGCAGTACTTC.

The chain carries TRBV9 and TRBJ2-1; 9 bases fit TRBD1. The CDR3 sequence is 14 residues long. Germline CDR1 is SGDLS and CDR2 is YYNGEE. J was trimmed by 8 bases and V by 1 base; bases with no gene match: 4. The CDR3 region has the DNA TGTGCCAGCAGCGTACGGACAGGGGTTGATGAGCAGTTCTTC. Its translation: CASSVRTGVDEQFF.

Turning to this clonotype: A much larger clonotype is one base distant, so this may be a read error. The chain employs TRBV7-9 and TRBJ2-7; D gene ambiguous. The CDR3 consists of 13 residues. Germline-derived CDR1 and CDR2 are SEHNR and FQNEAQ (reference sequence). The CDR3 protein is CASSSDVSYGQYF. The CDR3 nucleotides read TGTGCCAGCAGCTCGGACGTATCCTACGGGCAGTACTTC.